This TCR beta chain was recorded in a study of T cell responses to AZD1222 COVID-19 vaccine. Germline V gives CDR1 SGHNT, CDR2 YENEEA. This CDR3 is built from 14 residues. V lost 1 base and J lost 5, with 8 bases in between. Assay: immunoSEQ multiplex PCR; the TCRdb copy retains only in-frame clones and omits some. The sample lists about 19,000 clones, 75% to 85% occurring once. Sequenced material: peripheral blood, taken 28 days after the second AZD1222 dose. The chain joins TRBV11-3 to TRBJ2-2, with a weak D call TRBD2 (6 bases). The sequence derives from an adult who received the AZD1222 COVID-19 vaccine. DNA of the CDR3: TGTGCCAGCAGCTTAGTAGCGGTAACCGGGGAGCTGTTTTTT. Protein sequence: CASSLVAVTGELFF.